The sample holds a few counts of the clone carrying this T cell receptor (beta chain). A second PCR, run for about 7 to 11 cycles, used a sample-barcoded 5' primer plus a J-beta primer mix. One entry per CDR3 protein results from TCRdb running MiXCR on the 5' RACE reads. The table has over 1.5 million distinct CDR3 sequences, around half seen once. This specimen comes from a study of blood T cells in healthy people across ages. Trimming removed 3 bases from V and 7 bases from J; junction bases left unmatched: 11. This CDR3 has 16 residues. The receptor's source is a middle-aged woman in good health. This sequence joins TRBV12-3 or TRBV12-4 and TRBJ2-1; 8 bases are shared with TRBD2. Input material: blood. CDR3 in DNA: TGTGCCAGCAGTTTCGGTAACGGGGGGGCCTTGAATGAGCAGTTCTTC. This codes for CASSFGNGGALNEQFF.